These 24 T cell receptor beta chains were all obtained from the same sample, sequenced in a study of cytomegalovirus exposure and HLA in healthy donors. The PCR used 60 Vbeta and 13 Jbeta primers. The method was immunoSEQ multiplex PCR; TCRdb's version includes in-frame clones alone and lacks a portion of them. Among 110,000 or so clones, around 84% were seen once, and the ten largest hold roughly 1.2%. The sequenced sample was PBMCs. These TCRs come from a man aged 25 to 40 in good health and CMV-seronegative.

The chain joins TRBV7-9 to TRBJ2-7, with TRBD1 as a possible D gene (5 bases). Germline CDR1 is SEHNR and CDR2 is FQNEAQ (reference sequence). V was pared by 1 base and J by 4 bases, with 11 bases between. The CDR3 length is 14 residues. This chain's CDR3 is CASSLVGDKYEQYF. In DNA form, the CDR3 reads TGTGCCAGCAGCTTAGTAGGGGATAAGTACGAGCAGTACTTC.

The gene calls are TRBV7-9 and TRBJ1-5, with D uncertain. The CDR3 spans 15 residues. Looked up from germline, CDR1 is SEHNR and CDR2 is FQNEAQ (reference sequence). With 1 base removed from V and 6 bases from J, the gap between germline ends came to 13 bases. Written as DNA, the CDR3 is TGTGCCAGCAGCTTAGTAGGCGGGGTTGGTCAGCCCCAGCATTTT. Translating gives CASSLVGGVGQPQHF.

The chain couples TRBV7-9 to TRBJ1-3, with 7 bases lining up with TRBD1. Germline CDR1 is SEHNR and CDR2 is FQNEAQ (reference sequence). The CDR3 sequence is 16 residues long. Trimming took 3 bases from V and 0 from J; bases not matched to a gene: 5. The CDR3 DNA sequence: TGTGCCAGCAGCTTCGGAGGACAGGCCTCTGGAAACACCATATATTTT. Protein product: CASSFGGQASGNTIYF.

The chain employs TRBV18 and TRBJ2-1; D is perhaps TRBD2 (6 bases). The CDR3 runs to 15 residues. Germline V lookup: CDR1 KGHSH, CDR2 LQKENI. The V and J ends lost 3 bases and 4 bases respectively, with 13 bases between them. CDR3 DNA sequence: TGTGCCAGCTCACCTCTGAGCGGACTATACAATGAGCAGTTCTTC. Protein product: CASSPLSGLYNEQFF.

The chain carries TRBV4-1 and TRBJ1-5; TRBD1 might be the D (6 bases). Trimming stripped 0 bases from V and 7 bases from J, with 13 bases between. CDR3 length equals 15 residues. Germline CDR1 is MGHRA and CDR2 is YSYEKL. CDR3 DNA sequence: TGCGCCAGCAGCCAAGATCCCGGACAGCTCCAGCCCCAGCATTTT. It is translated as CASSQDPGQLQPQHF.

This rearrangement joins TRBV25-1 to TRBJ2-1; unclear D gene. V lost 4 bases to trimming and J lost 2 bases, with 12 bases between them. Germline-derived CDR1 and CDR2 are MGHDK and SYGVNS. CDR3 length: 15 amino acids. The CDR3 loop reads CASSVRTSTYNEQFF. The CDR3 DNA reads TGTGCCAGCAGTGTACGAACTTCCACCTACAATGAGCAGTTCTTC. The whole variable domain, filled in from reference TRBV25-1 and TRBJ2-1, reads EADIYQTPRYLVIGTGKKITLECSQTMGHDKMYWYQQDPGMELHLIHYSYGVNSTEKGDLSSESTVSRIRTEHFPLTLESARPSHTSQYLCASSVRTSTYNEQFFGPGTRLTVL.

The V call is TRBV28, the J call TRBJ2-5, with 10 positions matching TRBD1. V trimming: 5 bases; J trimming: 6 bases; junction bases outside the gene matches: 6. Looked up from germline, CDR1 is MDHEN and CDR2 is SYDVKM. This CDR3 is 14 amino acids long. CDR3 in amino acids: CASSPRQGAKTQYF. The CDR3, as DNA: TGTGCCAGCAGTCCGAGACAGGGGGCGAAGACCCAGTACTTC.

This clone came up once. The rearrangement joins TRBV28 to TRBJ2-7; 7 bases fit TRBD2. This CDR3 region has 13 residues. The V gene end was trimmed by 10 bases and the J gene end by 4 bases; junction bases not matched to a gene: 10. Germline V gene sequence: CDR1 MDHEN, CDR2 SYDVKM. The CDR3 DNA is TGTGCCACCAACGGGGGGACTGAGTACGAGCAGTACTTC. It is translated as CATNGGTEYEQYF.

This chain links TRBV15 with TRBJ2-5; TRBD1 is a possible D gene (8 bases). CDR1 is LNHNV, CDR2 YYDKDF, per germline (reference sequence). The CDR3 sequence is 14 residues long. The V end lost 6 bases, the J end lost 4 bases, and 15 bases lay between the germline ends. DNA for the CDR3: TGTGCCACCAGGAAAACAGGGGGGGGAGAGACCCAGTACTTC. It translates to CATRKTGGGETQYF. Drawing the rest from reference TRBV15 and TRBJ2-5, the complete variable domain is DAMVIQNPRYQVTQFGKPVTLSCSQTLNHNVMYWYQQKSSQAPKLLFHYYDKDFNNEADTPDNFQSRRPNTSFCFLDIRSPGLGDTAMYLCATRKTGGGETQYFGPGTRLLVL.

This clone was observed once. Other DNA sequences in the sample encode the same CDR3. The chain employs TRBV9 and TRBJ2-3; D not resolved. CDR3 length equals 14 residues. Trimming pared 2 bases from V and 5 bases from J, leaving 12 bases between. The germline CDR1 and CDR2 sequences are SGDLS and YYNGEE. CDR3 loop: CASSVRPPGDTQYF. The DNA for the CDR3 is TGTGCCAGCAGCGTCCGCCCCCCGGGAGATACGCAGTATTTT.

The chain employs TRBV9 and TRBJ1-6, with 8 bases fitting TRBD1. From germline, CDR1 is SGDLS and CDR2 YYNGEE. This CDR3 comprises 16 residues. J lost 6 bases, V lost 1 base, and 6 bases had no gene match. The CDR3 coding sequence is TGTGCCAGCAGCGTAAGAGGCGACAGGGGTAATTCACCCCTCCACTTT. Its translation: CASSVRGDRGNSPLHF. Filled out from reference TRBV9 and TRBJ1-6, the complete variable domain reads DSGVTQTPKHLITATGQRVTLRCSPRSGDLSVYWYQQSLDQGLQFLIQYYNGEERAKGNILERFSAQQFPDLHSELNLSSLELGDSALYFCASSVRGDRGNSPLHFGNGTRLTVT.

This chain uses TRBV11-2 with TRBJ2-3, with 7 bases matching TRBD1. Germline V lookup: CDR1 SGHAT, CDR2 FQNNGV. J was trimmed by 7 bases and V by 9 bases; bases with no gene match: 4. This CDR3 is 11 amino acids long. CDR3 sequence reads: CASETGNTQYF. In nucleotides, the CDR3 is TGTGCCAGTGAGACAGGGAATACGCAGTATTTT.

This clone was recorded only once. This chain joins TRBV5-6 and TRBJ2-7; D unclear. V was shortened by 0 bases and J by 3 bases, with 7 bases between the two germline ends. Germline CDR1 reads SGHDT; CDR2 reads YYEEEE. The CDR3 length is 13 residues. The CDR3 DNA reads as TGTGCCAGCAGCTTGGGGCCAGACTACGAGCAGTACTTC. Its protein is CASSLGPDYEQYF. Based on the CDR3 plus reference TRBV5-6 and TRBJ2-7, the full variable domain is DAGVTQSPTHLIKTRGQQVTLRCSPKSGHDTVSWYQQALGQGPQFIFQYYEEEERQRGNFPDRFSGHQFPNYSSELNVNALLLGDSALYLCASSLGPDYEQYFGPGTRLTVT.

The chain uses TRBV19 and TRBJ1-5; 9 nucleotides align to TRBD1. The CDR3 spans 15 residues. Germline CDR1 LNHDA, CDR2 SQIVND (reference sequence). V lost 3 bases and J lost 7; bases outside the gene matches: 7. The CDR3 sequence is CASSMLQGARQPQHF. The CDR3 nucleotides read TGTGCCAGTAGTATGCTACAGGGGGCGAGACAGCCCCAGCATTTT.

This sequence joins TRBV28 and TRBJ2-7; a weak D match, TRBD2 (6 bases). Germline CDR1 MDHEN, CDR2 SYDVKM. The germline V and J ends were trimmed by 2 bases and 3 bases, with 20 bases remaining between them. The CDR3 length is 17 residues. CDR3 loop: CASSLPPDRLVSYEQYF. For the CDR3, the DNA is TGTGCCAGCAGTTTACCCCCCGACAGACTAGTTAGCTACGAGCAGTACTTC.

The chain has TRBV5-1 and TRBJ1-3, with D unclear. V was shortened by 0 bases and J by 0 bases, with 10 bases between the two germline ends. CDR3 length: 16 residues. CDR1 and CDR2 from the germline V gene are SGHRS and YFSETQ. CDR3: CASSLGGSHSGNTIYF. The CDR3 region has the DNA TGCGCCAGCAGCTTGGGCGGGTCCCACTCTGGAAACACCATATATTTT.

CDR3 coding DNA: TGCGCCAGCAGCTCATTGACCGGGACAGGGGGCATCTACGAGCAGTACTTC. It specifies CASSSLTGTGGIYEQYF. The chain links TRBV4-1 to TRBJ2-7; 12 bases line up with TRBD1. CDR3 length equals 17 residues. Germline V gene data show CDR1 as MGHRA and CDR2 as YSYEKL. Unmatched junction bases numbered 11, after V lost 5 bases and J lost 3 bases.

The chain has TRBV5-1 and TRBJ2-1; 11 bases align to TRBD2. This CDR3 contains 15 residues. The V gene's germline CDR1 is SGHRS and CDR2 YFSETQ. V was clipped by 2 bases and J by 3 bases; unmatched bases: 1. The CDR3, as DNA: TGCGCCAGCAGCTTAACTAGCGGGAGCTACAATGAGCAGTTCTTC. Residues: CASSLTSGSYNEQFF.

CDR3 loop: CGAGSYEQYF. The CDR3 DNA reads TGTGGGGCGGGCTCCTACGAGCAGTACTTC. V gene TRBV28 combines with J gene TRBJ2-7; a possible D gene is TRBD2 (5 bases). Germline V gives CDR1 MDHEN, CDR2 SYDVKM. The CDR3 consists of 10 residues.

The chain employs TRBV5-4 and TRBJ1-2; D unclear. Trimming stripped 0 bases from V and 3 bases from J, with 9 bases between. This CDR3 contains 14 residues. Germline V gives CDR1 SGHNT, CDR2 YYREEE (reference sequence). The CDR3 is CASSLAFGDYGYTF. The CDR3 nucleotides read TGTGCCAGCAGCTTGGCCTTCGGGGACTATGGCTACACCTTC.

This sequence joins TRBV5-4 and TRBJ1-5, with D uncertain. Looked up from germline, CDR1 is SGHNT and CDR2 is YYREEE (reference sequence). The CDR3 has 13 amino acids. Trimming removed 2 bases from V and 6 bases from J, with 9 bases in between. CDR3 region: CASSFHGVQPQHF. The CDR3 nucleotides are TGTGCCAGCAGCTTTCACGGGGTTCAGCCCCAGCATTTT.

This clone was detected only a few times. Other DNA sequences in this specimen translate into the identical CDR3. The V call is TRBV15, the J call TRBJ2-7, with no clear D. Germline CDR1 reads LNHNV; CDR2 reads YYDKDF (reference sequence). The V end lost 0 bases, the J end lost 4 bases, and 4 bases lay between the germline ends. The CDR3 contains 12 residues. The CDR3 protein is CATSRDLYEQYF. CDR3 DNA: TGTGCCACCAGCAGAGATTTATACGAGCAGTACTTC.

The table lists this clone with a few counts. DNA of the CDR3: TGTGCCAGCCGCTACAATGAGCAGTTCTTC. This encodes CASRYNEQFF. V and J are TRBV11-2 and TRBJ2-1; D unclear. CDR1 is SGHAT and CDR2 is FQNNGV in the germline V gene. This CDR3 has 10 residues. Trimming removed 8 bases at V and 3 bases at J, with 2 bases between.

The chain couples TRBV9 to TRBJ1-2, with D unclear. This CDR3 has 14 amino acids. Trimming cost V 2 bases and J 4 bases, with 12 bases left between them. Germline V gene data show CDR1 as SGDLS and CDR2 as YYNGEE. The chain's CDR3 is CASSVDSDFYGYTF. The CDR3 DNA is TGTGCCAGCAGCGTGGACTCCGACTTCTATGGCTACACCTTC. The full variable domain, in which reference TRBV9 and TRBJ1-2 provide the parts outside the CDR3, is DSGVTQTPKHLITATGQRVTLRCSPRSGDLSVYWYQQSLDQGLQFLIQYYNGEERAKGNILERFSAQQFPDLHSELNLSSLELGDSALYFCASSVDSDFYGYTFGSGTRLTVV.